The 29 T cell receptor beta chains given below trace back to one sample, sequenced in a study of shared clonotypes between healthy human individuals. Libraries were prepared by immunoSEQ multiplex PCR; TCRdb keeps only in-frame clonotypes and omits some of them. Found here are about 2.1 million clones, about 94% of them singletons; the top ten hold about 1.7%. Naive CD8 populations comprised CD45RO-negative cells positively selected for CCR7, excluding terminally differentiated effector memory CD45RA+ cells. Sequences were obtained from naive CD8+ T cells from PBMCs. These receptors came from a man between 18 and 35 years old in good health. Some clones in this sample may be carry-over from other donors' samples.

The chain combines TRBV14 with TRBJ1-1; the D gene is possibly TRBD1 (5 bases). The CDR3 covers 14 residues. CDR1 is SGHDN and CDR2 is FVKESK in the germline V gene. The V and J ends lost 4 bases and 7 bases respectively, with 16 bases between them. The CDR3 nucleotides are TGTGCCAGCAGCCTCCTCGCAGGGCTTGGTGAAGCTTTCTTT. Translated: CASSLLAGLGEAFF.

V is TRBV5-1 and J is TRBJ2-1; the D is unclear. Trimming removed 0 bases at V and 5 bases at J, with 12 bases between. The germline V gene encodes CDR1 SGHRS and CDR2 YFSETQ. This CDR3 region has 15 residues. The CDR3 region has the DNA TGCGCCAGCAGCTTGGGGGGTGCTTTAAACAATGAGCAGTTCTTC. Protein product: CASSLGGALNNEQFF. The full variable domain, rest sourced from reference TRBV5-1 and TRBJ2-1, is KAGVTQTPRYLIKTRGQQVTLSCSPISGHRSVSWYQQTPGQGLQFLFEYFSETQRNKGNFPGRFSGRQFSNSRSEMNVSTLELGDSALYLCASSLGGALNNEQFFGPGTRLTVL.

The V call is TRBV2, the J call TRBJ1-2, with 8 bases lining up with TRBD1. From germline, CDR1 is SNHLY and CDR2 FYNNEI. V gave up 5 bases and J gave up 7 bases; unmatched junction bases: 12. The CDR3 totals 15 residues. The CDR3 DNA sequence: TGTGCCAGCAGTCAGGGGGCGCTTCCGGATTTTGGCTACACCTTC. Its protein product is CASSQGALPDFGYTF.

The CDR3 here is CASCHRPPYEQYF. As DNA, the CDR3 is TGTGCCAGCTGTCACCGCCCTCCCTACGAGCAGTACTTC. The chain links TRBV27 to TRBJ2-7, with D unclear. This CDR3 spans 13 amino acids. Per the germline V gene, CDR1 is MNHEY and CDR2 is SMNVEV (reference sequence). The V end lost 8 bases, the J end lost 2 bases, and 13 bases lay between the germline ends.

The rearrangement links TRBV2 to TRBJ1-1; 11 bases match TRBD1. Losses at the gene ends were 10 bases for V and 4 bases for J; bases not matched to a gene: 8. CDR3 length: 14 amino acids. Germline assignment: CDR1 SNHLY and CDR2 FYNNEI. Written as DNA, the CDR3 is TGTGCCACCCGTATTGGACAGGGGGCCACTGAAGCTTTCTTT. This encodes CATRIGQGATEAFF.

As for this clone: This same CDR3 is encoded by further DNA sequences in the sample. This chain connects TRBV27 to TRBJ1-1; D remains ambiguous. The CDR3 is 13 residues long. Trimming pared 6 bases from V and 0 bases from J, leaving 8 bases between. CDR1 MNHEY and CDR2 SMNVEV come from the germline V gene (reference sequence). The CDR3 DNA is TGTGCCAGCAGCTTTGGGATGAACACTGAAGCTTTCTTT. Translating gives CASSFGMNTEAFF.

This sequence joins TRBV13 and TRBJ1-1; D is unclear. Trimming pared 5 bases from V and 0 bases from J, leaving 13 bases between. Germline V CDR1 and CDR2: PRHDT, FYEKMQ (reference sequence). The CDR3 sequence is 15 residues long. Here the CDR3 reads CASSGSTEMNTEAFF. The DNA for the CDR3 is TGTGCCAGCAGCGGGTCGACGGAAATGAACACTGAAGCTTTCTTT.

The genes are TRBV7-9 and TRBJ2-7; D remains ambiguous. The CDR3 covers 15 residues. Trimming stripped 5 bases from V and 7 bases from J, with 21 bases between. Germline assignment: CDR1 SEHNR and CDR2 FQNEAQ (reference sequence). Written as DNA, the CDR3 is TGTGCCAGCAGCCCCTGGACGCCGATAGATCGGGAGCAGTACTTC. It codes for CASSPWTPIDREQYF.

This clone came up once. The chain links TRBV7-6 to TRBJ1-4, with no clear D. This CDR3 spans 16 amino acids. Germline V gene lookup returns CDR1 SGHVS and CDR2 FNYEAQ. Trimming pared 1 base from V and 3 bases from J, leaving 12 bases between. This CDR3 is CASSLVGRQPNEKLFF. The DNA for the CDR3 is TGTGCCAGCAGCTTAGTAGGGCGGCAGCCTAATGAAAAACTGTTTTTT.

The rearrangement joins TRBV2 to TRBJ2-7, with 9 bases fitting TRBD1. The junction had 12 bases not matched to a gene; V was cut back by 4 bases and J by 5 bases. The CDR3 spans 16 residues. Germline assignment: CDR1 SNHLY and CDR2 FYNNEI. The CDR3 bases are TGTGCCAGCAGTGTCGATGAGGACAGGGGTAGCGACGAGCAGTACTTC. Translating it yields CASSVDEDRGSDEQYF.

The rearrangement uses TRBV7-9 and TRBJ2-1; 9 bases align to TRBD2. Germline V CDR1 and CDR2: SEHNR, FQNEAQ (reference sequence). This CDR3 comprises 14 residues. The trim removed 7 bases at V and 8 bases at J, leaving 9 bases unmatched. Written as DNA, the CDR3 is TGTGCCAGCACCCAGGGGACTAGCTGGCATGAGCAGTTCTTC. As protein: CASTQGTSWHEQFF.

The chain carries TRBV2 and TRBJ2-7; D is unclear. The V end was cut by 7 bases, the J end by 5 bases, with 15 bases between. Germline assignment: CDR1 SNHLY and CDR2 FYNNEI. The CDR3 is 13 residues long. CDR3 loop: CASTRRSVDEQYF. As DNA, the CDR3 is TGTGCCAGCACTCGAAGGTCTGTTGACGAGCAGTACTTC.

CDR3 nucleotides: TGTGCCAGCAGCTCCGACAGGGCGCCCTACAATGAGCAGTTCTTC. It is translated as CASSSDRAPYNEQFF. V usage is TRBV7-9 and J usage is TRBJ2-1; 7 bases match TRBD1. The CDR3 length is 15 residues. J lost 2 bases, V lost 4 bases, and 5 bases had no gene match. Germline lookup yields CDR1 SEHNR and CDR2 FQNEAQ (reference sequence).

Worth noting for this clone: Other DNA sequences in this sample translate to the same CDR3. CDR3: CASSLSGFEQFF. CDR3 DNA sequence: TGTGCCAGCAGTTTATCAGGATTCGAGCAGTTCTTC. The chain combines TRBV27 with TRBJ2-1; D unclear. Germline-derived CDR1 and CDR2 are MNHEY and SMNVEV (reference sequence). The CDR3 runs 12 residues. Trimming removed 0 bases from V and 10 bases from J, with 7 bases in between.

The genes are TRBV5-6 and TRBJ2-1; D is uncertain. The CDR3 totals 16 residues. CDR1 and CDR2 (germline): SGHDT, YYEEEE. Trimming left V 2 bases short and J 4 bases short, with 16 bases between. The DNA for the CDR3 is TGTGCCAGCAGCTTTAGACGCCGCAAAGTATACAATGAGCAGTTCTTC. Protein product: CASSFRRRKVYNEQFF.

The V and J genes are TRBV25-1 and TRBJ2-7; D is unclear. The CDR3 runs 15 residues. The germline gives CDR1 MGHDK, CDR2 SYGVNS. CDR3 nucleotide sequence: TGTGCAGCAGTGAATCCCCGCCAGGAGACCTACGAGCAGTACTTC. Translating it yields CAAVNPRQETYEQYF.

The chain recombines TRBV27 with TRBJ2-7, with D perhaps given as TRBD1 or TRBD2 (5 bases each). CDR1 is MNHEY, CDR2 SMNVEV, per germline (reference sequence). V lost 0 bases to trimming and J lost 6 bases, with 18 bases between them. The length of the CDR3 is 16 residues. The CDR3 DNA follows: TGTGCCAGCAGTTTATCTTCCGGGACCCTCCTATTCGAGCAGTACTTC. It is translated as CASSLSSGTLLFEQYF.

CDR3 DNA: TGCGCCAGCAGTGAGTCGGACAGGTCGGGTTACAATGAGCAGTTCTTC. This translates into CASSESDRSGYNEQFF. The chain combines TRBV10-1 with TRBJ2-1, with 7 nucleotides matching TRBD1. Trimming cost V 0 bases and J 4 bases; bases outside gene matches: 6. The CDR3 has 16 amino acids. The germline CDR1 and CDR2 sequences are WNHNN and SYGVQD (reference sequence).

This chain joins TRBV11-1 and TRBJ2-7, with D unclear. CDR1 is SGHAT and CDR2 is FQDESV in the germline V gene (reference sequence). The CDR3 spans 12 residues. V lost 1 base and J lost 3, with 4 bases in between. The CDR3 coding sequence is TGTGCCAGCAGCTTAGAAAACTACGAGCAGTACTTC. Translating it yields CASSLENYEQYF.

This chain links TRBV28 with TRBJ1-1; 11 nucleotides match TRBD1. The trim removed 5 bases at V and 1 base at J, leaving 6 bases unmatched. The CDR3 has 16 residues. CDR1 and CDR2 from the germline V gene are MDHEN and SYDVKM. Here the CDR3 reads CASSKGQGARNTEAFF. The CDR3 bases are TGTGCCAGCAGTAAAGGACAGGGGGCGAGGAACACTGAAGCTTTCTTT.

The V and J genes are TRBV29-1 and TRBJ2-1, with TRBD2 matching 10 bases. Germline CDR1 is SQVTM and CDR2 is ANQGSEA. This CDR3 has 15 amino acids. The junction had 9 bases not matched to a gene; V was cut back by 6 bases and J by 4 bases. CDR3 nucleotides: TGCAGCGTCAAAACCGGGACTAGCGCGTACAATGAGCAGTTCTTC. Translated, it gives CSVKTGTSAYNEQFF.

This clone came up once. The genes are TRBV11-2 and TRBJ2-7; 7 nucleotides line up with TRBD2. V was pared by 5 bases and J by 3 bases, with 13 bases of the junction left unmatched. The CDR3 runs 16 residues. CDR1 is SGHAT and CDR2 is FQNNGV in the germline V gene. The CDR3 region has the DNA TGTGCCAGCAGCCGCTCGGGAGGCTGGTTAAACTACGAGCAGTACTTC. It specifies CASSRSGGWLNYEQYF.

A word on this clone: The same CDR3 can be traced to other DNA sequences in this sample. The V call is TRBV6-5, the J call TRBJ2-7; D is undetermined. CDR1 is MNHEY, CDR2 SVGAGI, per germline. Trimming cost V 2 bases and J 0 bases, with 2 bases left between them. The CDR3 has 12 residues. CDR3 nucleotides: TGTGCCAGCAGTTACGACTCCTACGAGCAGTACTTC. Its translation: CASSYDSYEQYF.

This clone appeared once. V usage is TRBV29-1 and J usage is TRBJ2-7; tentatively, D is TRBD1 (5 bases). There are 13 residues in the CDR3. Germline V gene sequence: CDR1 SQVTM, CDR2 ANQGSEA. The V end was cut by 2 bases, the J end by 7 bases, with 15 bases between. The CDR3 sequence is CSVETGSLLEQYF. CDR3 DNA: TGCAGCGTTGAAACAGGCTCCCTCCTGGAGCAGTACTTC.

The CDR3: CASSQDRTSGRIHEQYF. CDR3 DNA sequence: TGCGCCAGCAGCCAAGATCGGACTAGCGGGAGGATCCACGAGCAGTACTTC. The gene calls are TRBV4-1 and TRBJ2-7; 14 nucleotides agree with TRBD2. The CDR3 has 17 amino acids. Looked up from germline, CDR1 is MGHRA and CDR2 is YSYEKL. Trimming took 0 bases from V and 5 from J; bases not matched to a gene: 6.

This clone has only one observation. The genes are TRBV23-1 and TRBJ2-2; the match to TRBD2 covers 12 bases. TRBV23-1 carries the ORF label, with uncertain function. Trimming removed 7 bases from V and 5 bases from J; junction bases left unmatched: 5. The CDR3 has 15 residues. CDR3 DNA: TGCGCCAGCATCACTAGCGGGAGGTCGACCGGGGAGCTGTTTTTT. This encodes CASITSGRSTGELFF.

The V gene is TRBV10-3, the J gene TRBJ2-1; D uncertain. V shed 0 bases and J shed 6 bases, with 6 bases lying between them. This CDR3 has 13 residues. In germline, CDR1 is ENHRY, CDR2 SYGVKD. Here the CDR3 reads CAISESLGNEQFF. For the CDR3, the DNA is TGTGCCATCAGTGAGTCGCTGGGCAATGAGCAGTTCTTC.

The chain is built from TRBV13 and TRBJ2-7; 11 bases agree with TRBD2. The CDR3 runs to 15 residues. Germline values: CDR1 PRHDT, CDR2 FYEKMQ (reference sequence). V gave up 6 bases and J gave up 3 bases; unmatched junction bases: 7. The CDR3 DNA reads TGTGCCAGCAGGTTGACTAGCGGGACGGACTACGAGCAGTACTTC. Protein sequence: CASRLTSGTDYEQYF.

The chain couples TRBV28 to TRBJ1-1; weak D call: TRBD1 (5 bases). The CDR3 length is 20 residues. Looked up from germline, CDR1 is MDHEN and CDR2 is SYDVKM. Trimming removed 5 bases from V and 0 bases from J, with 28 bases in between. CDR3 in DNA: TGTGCCAGCAGTCCCCCTGGCGCAGGGCACCTTATTACCATGAACACTGAAGCTTTCTTT. It yields the protein CASSPPGAGHLITMNTEAFF. The full variable domain, completed using reference TRBV28 and TRBJ1-1, is DVKVTQSSRYLVKRTGEKVFLECVQDMDHENMFWYRQDPGLGLRLIYFSYDVKMKEKGDIPEGYSVSREKKERFSLILESASTNQTSMYLCASSPPGAGHLITMNTEAFFGQGTRLTVV.